This paragraph covers one T cell receptor beta chain sequence. Its specificity is unknown. This sample was taken from a study of cytomegalovirus exposure and HLA in healthy donors. Points from the study as a whole: In a later analysis, DRB1 alleles had the most associated TCRs; HLA-C alleles the fewest.

Primers: 60 Vbeta forward and 13 Jbeta reverse. Profiled with immunoSEQ multiplex PCR; TCRdb holds only in-frame clones, not every one. The profile shows 200,000 to 250,000 clones, around four fifths of them singletons. Trimming pared 4 bases from V and 7 bases from J, leaving 19 bases between. This CDR3 contains 16 residues. From germline, CDR1 is SNHLY and CDR2 FYNNEI. Sequencing was done on a sample of PBMCs. This chain joins TRBV2 and TRBJ2-2; possibly TRBD1 for D (6 bases). This TCR was recovered from a man between 50 and 59 years old in good health and CMV-seronegative. In nucleotides, the CDR3 is TGTGCCAGCAGTGTTTACCCTCCAGGGGCGGGCGGGGAGCTGTTTTTT. Protein: CASSVYPPGAGGELFF.